The clone carrying this TCR beta chain was detected a few times. This entry is derived from a study of blood T cell repertoires in COVID-19. Clones were sequenced by immunoSEQ multiplex PCR, and TCRdb holds only the in-frame ones, with some missing. The data show about 300,000 clones, with 85% to 90% seen just once and 6.3% held by the top ten. Germline CDR1 reads KGHDR; CDR2 reads SFDVKD. V lost 5 bases, J lost 3 bases, and 12 bases stayed unmatched. The CDR3 contains 17 residues. The sequence came from a woman in her forties or fifties with COVID-19, enrolled during active disease. The chain is built from TRBV24-1 and TRBJ1-2; TRBD1 agrees at 9 bases. The sequenced material came from peripheral blood. The CDR3, as DNA: TGTGCCACCAGTGCGACAGGGGGGCGCGTCGGCGACTATGGCTACACCTTC. Its translation: CATSATGGRVGDYGYTF.